Presented here are 28 T cell receptor beta chains from one specimen sequenced in a study of Graves' ophthalmopathy and Graves' hyperthyroidism listed by TCRdb under 2018. For sequencing, an Illumina HiSeq 2000 was employed. For repertoire sequencing, the TCR beta CDR3 regions were amplified from RNA transcripts. The first round of RT-PCR was done with HTBI primers and the Qiagen OneStep RT-PCR kit, and was followed by a second round of multiplex PCR, then size selection and purification. TCRdb ran its own pipeline on the public reads, namely fastp trimming at Q25 and MiXCR clone calling, and kept in-frame beta chains. Under each unique CDR3 protein, matching rows form one entry showing the most common genes and DNA. For this sample there are about 400,000 distinct CDR3 sequences; 15% to 20% appear just once. The ten biggest clones cover about 1.6% of the sample. The sample comprised peripheral blood. These receptors originate from a woman aged 18-30 years with Graves' ophthalmopathy. Donor details come from another sample of the same person, matched by shared clones.

This clonotype showed up many times. This rearrangement joins TRBV27 to TRBJ2-2, with D perhaps matching TRBD1 (5 bases). The V and J ends lost 3 bases and 6 bases respectively, with 11 bases between them. The CDR3 is 14 amino acids. Germline V gene lookup returns CDR1 MNHEY and CDR2 SMNVEV (reference sequence). The CDR3 DNA reads TGTGCCAGCAGTTTTCAGGGTAACCCCGGGGAGCTGTTTTTT. This sequence encodes CASSFQGNPGELFF.

This clonotype showed up many times. The chain uses TRBV12-3 or TRBV12-4 and TRBJ1-5, with D perhaps matching TRBD1 (5 bases). The CDR3 sequence is 15 residues long. V lost 3 bases, J lost 6 bases, and 15 bases lay in between. In nucleotides, the CDR3 is TGTGCCAGCAGTTTCTCAGCTGGGGGAGGTCAGCCCCAGCATTTT. It translates to CASSFSAGGGQPQHF.

The chain uses TRBV6-5 and TRBJ2-5; the D is unclear. The V end lost 4 bases, the J end lost 0 bases, and 9 bases lay between the germline ends. The CDR3 has 14 amino acids. Germline CDR1 reads MNHEY; CDR2 reads SVGAGI. CDR3 in amino acids: CASSFSTDQETQYF. The CDR3 coding sequence is TGTGCCAGCAGTTTTAGCACCGACCAAGAGACCCAGTACTTC.

This clonotype was counted ten times or more. The chain combines TRBV7-2 with TRBJ1-2; tentative D call: TRBD1 (5 bases). Per germline, CDR1 SGHTA and CDR2 FQGNSA. Trimming removed 5 bases at V and 0 bases at J, with 10 bases between. This CDR3 region has 14 residues. The CDR3 nucleotides read TGTGCCAGCAGCAAGCAAGGGGCTAACTATGGCTACACCTTC. It yields the protein CASSKQGANYGYTF.

This clonotype was observed at least ten times. The rearrangement joins TRBV29-1 to TRBJ1-1; perhaps TRBD1 as D (5 bases). V was trimmed by 6 bases and J by 1 base, leaving 18 bases between them. CDR3 length equals 15 residues. Germline lookup yields CDR1 SQVTM and CDR2 ANQGSEA. The CDR3 nucleotides read TGCAGCGTCCAGCCTTCGAGGGGAGGGAACACTGAAGCTTTCTTT. Its protein is CSVQPSRGGNTEAFF. Drawing the rest from reference TRBV29-1 and TRBJ1-1, the complete variable domain is SAVISQKPSRDICQRGTSLTIQCQVDSQVTMMFWYRQQPGQSLTLIATANQGSEATYESGFVIDKFPISRPNLTFSTLTVSNMSPEDSSIYLCSVQPSRGGNTEAFFGQGTRLTVV.

This clonotype was seen ten or more times. The J gene is TRBJ1-1, the V gene TRBV6-1; TRBD1 aligns across 8 bases. CDR3 length equals 15 residues. Germline CDR1 MNHNS, CDR2 SASEGT. V was clipped by 6 bases and J by 3 bases; unmatched bases: 9. The CDR3 sequence is CASRGATGEDTEAFF. In DNA form, the CDR3 reads TGTGCCAGCAGGGGAGCGACAGGGGAGGACACTGAAGCTTTCTTT.

The table lists this clonotype with a few counts. The gene calls are TRBV6-2 or TRBV6-3 and TRBJ1-2; 8 bases align to TRBD1. Germline CDR1 reads MNHEY; CDR2 reads SVGEGT. With V trimmed by 6 bases and J by 7 bases, 10 bases remained unmatched. This CDR3 region has 14 residues. CDR3 in amino acids: CASRTIGTGPGYTF. The CDR3 DNA reads TGTGCCAGCAGAACGATCGGGACAGGTCCTGGCTACACCTTC.

CDR3 in DNA: TGTGCCAGCAGGGAGGGACAGGGGGACATTCAGTACTTC. Protein: CASREGQGDIQYF. The chain links TRBV12-3 or TRBV12-4 to TRBJ2-4, with 11 bases matching TRBD1. V gave up 6 bases and J gave up 8 bases; unmatched junction bases: 3. The CDR3 is made up of 13 amino acids.

V is TRBV25-1 and J is TRBJ1-1; D not certain. The germline V gene has CDR1 MGHDK and CDR2 SYGVNS. V was clipped by 5 bases and J by 2 bases, with 12 bases between them. The CDR3 is made up of 14 amino acids. This CDR3 is CASSKVGRNTEAFF. CDR3 in DNA: TGTGCCAGCAGTAAGGTTGGGCGTAACACTGAAGCTTTCTTT.

In this sample, this clonotype turned up a few times. The chain couples TRBV6-5 to TRBJ2-7, with D perhaps matching TRBD1 (5 bases). The germline V gene encodes CDR1 MNHEY and CDR2 SVGAGI. V shed 2 bases and J shed 1 base, with 12 bases lying between them. The length of the CDR3 is 15 residues. CDR3 nucleotides: TGTGCCAGCAGTTACGCGACAGAACTGTCCTACGAGCAGTACTTC. Its protein product is CASSYATELSYEQYF.

This clonotype was seen many times. J is TRBJ1-5 and V is TRBV2; possible D gene TRBD1, 5 bases. CDR3 length: 14 amino acids. V was clipped by 2 bases and J by 4 bases, with 9 bases between them. CDR1 is SNHLY, CDR2 FYNNEI, per germline. The CDR3 DNA follows: TGTGCCAGCAGTGAACAGGGTGAGAATCAGCCCCAGCATTTT. Amino acids: CASSEQGENQPQHF.

The chain combines TRBV7-2 with TRBJ2-1; D might be TRBD1 (5 bases). CDR1 and CDR2 from the germline V gene are SGHTA and FQGNSA. This CDR3 is 15 amino acids long. Trimming shortened V by 2 bases and J by 6 bases, and 14 bases separated the two germline ends. Here the CDR3 reads CASSLRQLSGNEQFF. The CDR3 region has the DNA TGTGCCAGCAGCTTAAGACAGCTCAGTGGCAATGAGCAGTTCTTC.

The genes are TRBV11-1 and TRBJ2-7; 8 bases line up with TRBD1. With V trimmed by 5 bases and J by 4 bases, 13 bases remained unmatched. The CDR3 is made up of 16 amino acids. Germline lookup yields CDR1 SGHAT and CDR2 FQDESV (reference sequence). The CDR3 region is CASSGTGKPTIYEQYF. CDR3 nucleotides: TGTGCCAGCAGCGGGACAGGCAAACCAACTATTTACGAGCAGTACTTC.

This clonotype came up many times. The chain couples TRBV7-8 to TRBJ1-5, with 7 bases aligning to TRBD1. After removal of 5 bases from V and 6 bases from J, the junction contained 4 bases not matched to a gene. Germline V lookup: CDR1 SGHVS, CDR2 FQNEAQ. This CDR3 is built from 13 residues. CDR3 residues: CASSDRASQPQHF. In nucleotides, the CDR3 is TGTGCCAGCAGCGACAGGGCAAGTCAGCCCCAGCATTTT.

This clonotype was counted many times. The V and J genes are TRBV20-1 and TRBJ2-7, with 7 bases lining up with TRBD2. Unmatched junction bases numbered 10, after V lost 6 bases and J lost 2 bases. Germline assignment: CDR1 DFQATT and CDR2 SNEGSKA (reference sequence). The CDR3 is 14 residues long. Written as DNA, the CDR3 is TGCAGTGCCAAACTACGGGAGGACCCCTACGAGCAGTACTTC. It codes for CSAKLREDPYEQYF.

This clonotype was detected many times. A much larger clone differs by one base, so this may be a read error. DNA for the CDR3: TGTGCCAGCAGCCCATACCTGACTTGCGAGCAGTACTTC. Residues: CASSPYLTCEQYF. The chain combines TRBV7-2 with TRBJ2-7; D remains unclear. CDR3 size: 13 residues. Germline loops: CDR1 SGHTA, CDR2 FQGNSA. V was pared by 5 bases and J by 6 bases, with 14 bases between.

This clonotype was seen repeatedly, ten times or more. The chain combines TRBV14 with TRBJ1-1; 9 bases align to TRBD1. The CDR3 totals 18 residues. V shed 2 bases and J 0 bases; nucleotides not matched to a gene: 10. Germline values: CDR1 SGHDN, CDR2 FVKESK. CDR3 DNA sequence: TGTGCCAGCAGCCAATACAGGGGGCTCGGAGCCATGAACACTGAAGCTTTCTTT. Encoded protein: CASSQYRGLGAMNTEAFF.

This clonotype occurred many times. This chain links TRBV6-2 or TRBV6-3 with TRBJ2-7; TRBD1 agrees at 8 bases. The V gene end was trimmed by 6 bases and the J gene end by 2 bases; junction bases not matched to a gene: 6. This CDR3 has 14 amino acids. Germline V gives CDR1 MNHEY, CDR2 SVGEGT. CDR3 in amino acids: CASRPLGQAYEQYF. For the CDR3, the DNA is TGTGCCAGCAGGCCCCTGGGACAGGCCTACGAGCAGTACTTC.

At least ten counts were recorded for this clonotype. The gene calls are TRBV19 and TRBJ2-5; 7 nucleotides agree with TRBD1. V dropped 5 bases and J dropped 4; count of bases not matched to a gene: 10. The CDR3 sequence is 15 residues long. From germline, CDR1 is LNHDA and CDR2 SQIVND (reference sequence). CDR3 region: CASSPNPTGRETQYF. As DNA, the CDR3 is TGTGCCAGTAGTCCCAACCCGACAGGGAGAGAGACCCAGTACTTC.

This clonotype showed up many times. V gene TRBV11-1 combines with J gene TRBJ2-5; no clear D. The CDR3 loop spans 11 amino acids. Germline lookup yields CDR1 SGHAT and CDR2 FQDESV (reference sequence). V was shortened by 10 bases and J by 5 bases, with 11 bases between the two germline ends. The CDR3 sequence is CATSSRETQYF. CDR3 DNA: TGTGCCACCTCGTCTCGGGAGACCCAGTACTTC.

This clonotype was detected ten times or more. This chain links TRBV2 with TRBJ1-1; D is uncertain. The germline V and J ends were trimmed by 8 bases and 4 bases, with 17 bases remaining between them. Germline CDR1 and CDR2: SNHLY and FYNNEI. This CDR3 region has 14 residues. The CDR3 DNA follows: TGTGCCAGCCTAGGAGGGAACTCTGTCACTGAAGCTTTCTTT. Amino acid sequence: CASLGGNSVTEAFF.

This clonotype showed up many times. This chain joins TRBV12-5 and TRBJ1-2; TRBD1 is a possible D gene (6 bases). CDR1 is LGHNT and CDR2 is FRNRAP in the germline V gene. This CDR3 comprises 15 residues. Trimming stripped 2 bases from V and 6 bases from J, with 16 bases between. The CDR3 is CASGLPDRRANGYTF. CDR3 DNA sequence: TGTGCTAGTGGTTTGCCTGACAGGAGGGCGAATGGCTACACCTTC. The entire variable domain, with the rest obtained from reference TRBV12-5 and TRBJ1-2, is as follows: DARVTQTPRHKVTEMGQEVTMRCQPILGHNTVFWYRQTMMQGLELLAYFRNRAPLDDSGMPKDRFSAEMPDATLATLKIQPSEPRDSAVYFCASGLPDRRANGYTFGSGTRLTVV.

This clonotype appeared a few times. V usage is TRBV6-2 or TRBV6-3 and J usage is TRBJ1-1, with TRBD1 matching over 9 bases. The trim removed 2 bases at V and 4 bases at J, leaving 2 bases unmatched. Germline loops: CDR1 MNHEY, CDR2 SVGEGT. The CDR3 loop spans 14 amino acids. CDR3 residues: CASSYGTGPTEAFF. The CDR3 DNA is TGTGCCAGCAGTTACGGGACAGGGCCCACTGAAGCTTTCTTT.

This clonotype was observed at least ten times. V is TRBV12-3 or TRBV12-4 and J is TRBJ1-1; no reliable D call. Trimming stripped 6 bases from V and 5 bases from J, with 19 bases between. There are 15 residues in the CDR3. CDR3 DNA sequence: TGTGCCAGCAGAACGGCCCTCAAGTTGAGGACTGAAGCTTTCTTT. It yields the protein CASRTALKLRTEAFF.

This clonotype has at least ten counts. The rearrangement uses TRBV7-6 and TRBJ2-5; a weak D match, TRBD2 (6 bases). The germline V and J ends were trimmed by 1 base and 9 bases, with 9 bases remaining between them. This CDR3 comprises 12 residues. Looked up from germline, CDR1 is SGHVS and CDR2 is FNYEAQ. The CDR3 sequence: CASSLGGGAQYF. The CDR3 region has the DNA TGTGCCAGCAGCTTAGGAGGAGGGGCCCAGTACTTC.

This clonotype was seen at least ten times. The chain couples TRBV30 to TRBJ2-6; D unresolved. Deletions cut 4 bases from V and 0 bases from J, with 7 bases between. Germline-derived CDR1 and CDR2 are GTSNPN and SVGIG (reference sequence). The CDR3 covers 14 residues. The CDR3 region is CAWTGHSGANVLTF. DNA for the CDR3: TGTGCCTGGACTGGCCACTCTGGGGCCAACGTCCTGACTTTC.

This clonotype came up many times. The CDR3 bases are TGTGCCAGCAGTTTCTCGGGACAGGGGCATGGCTACACCTTC. This gives the protein CASSFSGQGHGYTF. This rearrangement joins TRBV27 to TRBJ1-2, with TRBD1 identical over 10 bases. CDR1 is MNHEY and CDR2 is SMNVEV in the germline V gene (reference sequence). Trimming took 3 bases from V and 6 from J; bases not matched to a gene: 4. The CDR3 covers 14 residues.

V gene TRBV20-1 combines with J gene TRBJ2-7; unclear D gene. Germline CDR1 DFQATT, CDR2 SNEGSKA (reference sequence). This CDR3 has 15 residues. Trimming stripped 6 bases from V and 1 base from J, with 19 bases between. Here the CDR3 DNA reads TGCAGTGCAGCCTCTAGGCAGGTCCCTTCCTACGAGCAGTACTTC. This encodes CSAASRQVPSYEQYF.